This entry lists 9 T cell receptor beta chains sequenced from one sample in a study of blood T cell repertoires in COVID-19. TCRdb keeps only in-frame clones here, not all; method: immunoSEQ multiplex PCR. The sample comprises fewer than 250,000 clones, roughly 80% of which are singletons, and approximately 7% rests with the top ten. The sequencing input was peripheral blood. The source is a woman aged 45-65 years with acute or convalescent COVID-19.

The rearrangement uses TRBV12-5 and TRBJ1-2; TRBD1 matches 7 bases. The CDR3 runs 14 residues. V shed 6 bases and J 0 bases; nucleotides not matched to a gene: 4. Germline V gene data show CDR1 as LGHNT and CDR2 as FRNRAP. This CDR3 reads CASGPGTANYGYTF. The CDR3 region has the DNA TGTGCTAGTGGACCCGGGACAGCTAACTATGGCTACACCTTC. The full variable domain, in which reference TRBV12-5 and TRBJ1-2 provide the parts outside the CDR3, is DARVTQTPRHKVTEMGQEVTMRCQPILGHNTVFWYRQTMMQGLELLAYFRNRAPLDDSGMPKDRFSAEMPDATLATLKIQPSEPRDSAVYFCASGPGTANYGYTFGSGTRLTVV.

Worth noting for this clone: The DNA is left out, because the CDR3 cannot be placed on it with certainty; the CDR3 is given as TCRdb lists it. V gene TRBV21-1 combines with J gene TRBJ1-3; the table gives TRBD1 as D, unverified against the DNA. TRBV21-1 is a documented pseudogene. The CDR3 sequence runs 15 residues, both termini included. The CDR3 sequence: CASSKDYRCWNTIYF.

This clone was picked up one time. The chain employs TRBV5-1 and TRBJ2-7; perhaps TRBD2 as D (6 bases). Trimming cost V 3 bases and J 1 base, with 11 bases left between them. This CDR3 contains 14 residues. Germline CDR1 reads SGHRS; CDR2 reads YFSETQ. The CDR3 reads CASSYGGESYEQYF. CDR3 DNA sequence: TGCGCCAGCAGCTACGGCGGGGAATCCTACGAGCAGTACTTC.

This clone has just one count. The gene calls are TRBV7-2 and TRBJ2-1, with TRBD1 identical over 7 bases. CDR3 size: 14 residues. Germline CDR1 reads SGHTA; CDR2 reads FQGNSA. J gave up 5 bases and V 2 bases, and 3 bases lay outside the gene matches. CDR3 bases: TGTGCCAGCAGCTTAAGACAGGGCAACAATGAGCAGTTCTTC. Its translation: CASSLRQGNNEQFF.

The rearrangement joins TRBV30 to TRBJ1-1; 7 bases agree with TRBD1. Germline values: CDR1 GTSNPN, CDR2 SVGIG (reference sequence). The ends lost 0 bases at V and 5 bases at J; junction bases unmatched: 3. The CDR3 contains 13 residues. The CDR3 spells CAWSVQGWTEAFF. Here the CDR3 DNA reads TGTGCCTGGAGTGTACAGGGGTGGACTGAAGCTTTCTTT.

This clone was detected only a few times. The chain recombines TRBV6-5 with TRBJ1-2; D may be TRBD1 (6 bases). This CDR3 comprises 14 residues. V lost 2 bases and J lost 2, with 9 bases in between. In germline, CDR1 is MNHEY, CDR2 SVGAGI. The CDR3 DNA is TGTGCCAGCAGTTACGGGGGGGCAAACTATGGCTACACCTTC. Its translation: CASSYGGANYGYTF.

As to this clone: Its ends do not fully match the called genes, so a read error is possible. V gene TRBV4-3 combines with J gene TRBJ2-5, with TRBD1 identical over 12 bases. This CDR3 comprises 15 residues. Germline V lookup: CDR1 LGHNA, CDR2 YSLEER. In nucleotides, the CDR3 is TGCGCCAGCAGCGCAGGGACAGGGGGCCAAGAGACCCAGCACTTC. It yields the protein CASSAGTGGQETQHF.

The CDR3 loop is CASRDRGWGEQYF. The DNA for the CDR3 is TGTGCCAGCAGGGATAGGGGTTGGGGCGAGCAGTACTTC. The rearrangement uses TRBV7-2 and TRBJ2-7; maybe TRBD1 (5 bases). Looked up from germline, CDR1 is SGHTA and CDR2 is FQGNSA. Trimming cost V 6 bases and J 6 bases, with 15 bases left between them. This CDR3 spans 13 amino acids.

This clone was seen a few times. This chain links TRBV7-2 with TRBJ2-1, with a possible D match to TRBD2 (5 bases). The CDR3 extends over 14 amino acids. Germline CDR1 SGHTA, CDR2 FQGNSA. V was clipped by 5 bases and J by 5 bases, with 13 bases between them. CDR3 bases: TGTGCCAGCAGCCGCGGGCTGGGCAACAATGAGCAGTTCTTC. It codes for CASSRGLGNNEQFF.